One and the same sample provided the 19 T cell receptor beta chains below, sequenced in a study of patients and donors after allogeneic stem cell transplantation. TCRdb ran MiXCR on the RT-PCR reads and lists one entry per CDR3 protein. The sample gives 900,000 to 1,000,000 distinct CDR3 sequences, under 20% of which show up once; roughly 6% is in the top ten. The sequencing sample was made of blood, either unsorted or a sorted T cell fraction (not recorded which). These receptor sequences come from a human donor who was either an allogeneic HSCT recipient or a stem cell or donor lymphocyte infusion donor (not recorded which). It is not recorded whose cells these are; they may come from a transplant donor.

V and J are TRBV24-1 and TRBJ2-3, with a tentative D call TRBD1 (6 bases). This CDR3 spans 16 amino acids. Germline CDR1 is KGHDR and CDR2 is SFDVKD. Trimming stripped 3 bases from V and 1 base from J, with 13 bases between. The CDR3 sequence: CATSDGFRGRTDTQYF. CDR3 in DNA: TGTGCCACCAGTGATGGTTTCAGGGGACGCACAGATACGCAGTATTTT.

V gene TRBV9 combines with J gene TRBJ2-1, with 7 positions matching TRBD2. The CDR3 runs 15 residues. V dropped 0 bases and J dropped 7; count of bases not matched to a gene: 7. In germline, CDR1 is SGDLS, CDR2 YYNGEE. Written as DNA, the CDR3 is TGTGCCAGCAGCGTAGATAGCGGGCGTGGGAATGAGCAGTTCTTC. This gives the protein CASSVDSGRGNEQFF.

The chain joins TRBV11-3 to TRBJ2-1; 9 nucleotides align to TRBD2. Germline V lookup: CDR1 SGHNT, CDR2 YENEEA. Trimming cost V 8 bases and J 5 bases; bases outside gene matches: 4. The CDR3 totals 13 residues. In nucleotides, the CDR3 is TGTGCCAGCTGCGGGAGGGCCGACAATGAGCAGTTCTTC. It translates to CASCGRADNEQFF.

V is TRBV7-9 and J is TRBJ1-1, with D possibly being TRBD1 (5 bases). The germline CDR1 and CDR2 sequences are SEHNR and FQNEAQ (reference sequence). V was cut by 5 bases and J by 4 bases, with 23 bases left in between. The length of the CDR3 is 17 residues. The CDR3 bases are TGTGCCAGCAGCCCCCATCCAGGGAGAAGGGGTTCCACTGAAGCTTTCTTT. It is translated as CASSPHPGRRGSTEAFF. The full variable domain, completed using reference TRBV7-9 and TRBJ1-1, is DTGVSQNPRHKITKRGQNVTFRCDPISEHNRLYWYRQTLGQGPEFLTYFQNEAQLEKSRLLSDRFSAERPKGSFSTLEIQRTEQGDSAMYLCASSPHPGRRGSTEAFFGQGTRLTVV.

The chain combines TRBV12-3 or TRBV12-4 with TRBJ2-1, with a possible D match to TRBD2 (5 bases). The V end lost 3 bases, the J end lost 8 bases, and 11 bases lay between the germline ends. This CDR3 is built from 13 residues. CDR3 DNA: TGTGCCAGCAGTTTTGACGGGGATGATGAGCAGTTCTTC. As protein: CASSFDGDDEQFF.

The chain employs TRBV3-1 and TRBJ1-4; D remains unclear. Trimming pared 4 bases from V and 8 bases from J, leaving 20 bases between. The CDR3 length is 16 residues. Germline V gives CDR1 LGHDT, CDR2 YNNKEL (reference sequence). The CDR3 sequence is CASSLTPDAPWEKLFF. CDR3 nucleotide sequence: TGTGCCAGCAGCCTGACCCCTGATGCCCCATGGGAAAAACTGTTTTTT.

The V call is TRBV7-9, the J call TRBJ2-2; D tentatively reads TRBD1 or TRBD2 (5 bases each). The germline V gene encodes CDR1 SEHNR and CDR2 FQNEAQ (reference sequence). The V end lost 9 bases, the J end lost 7 bases, and 12 bases lay between the germline ends. The CDR3 is made up of 12 amino acids. CDR3 sequence: CASTTGGGELFF. CDR3 DNA sequence: TGTGCCAGTACCACTGGGGGCGGGGAGCTGTTTTTT.

This clonotype was detected many times. The chain couples TRBV12-3 or TRBV12-4 to TRBJ1-2; TRBD1 aligns across 9 bases. V lost 6 bases, J lost 7 bases, and 6 bases stayed unmatched. The length of the CDR3 is 13 residues. CDR3 sequence reads: CASSIRDRVGYTF. DNA of the CDR3: TGTGCCAGCAGCATCCGGGACAGGGTTGGCTACACCTTC.

This chain connects TRBV19 to TRBJ2-5, with 11 bases aligning to TRBD2. Looked up from germline, CDR1 is LNHDA and CDR2 is SQIVND (reference sequence). CDR3 length: 18 amino acids. Trimming at V came to 4 bases and at J to 7 bases, leaving 17 bases not matched to a gene. CDR3 sequence reads: CASSTRLAGGTSRRTQYF. CDR3 bases: TGTGCCAGTAGTACCCGGCTAGCGGGGGGAACCTCTAGGCGGACCCAGTACTTC.

This chain links TRBV25-1 with TRBJ2-3; 9 bases line up with TRBD2. The junction had 11 bases not matched to a gene; V was cut back by 2 bases and J by 5 bases. The CDR3 length is 17 residues. Germline assignment: CDR1 MGHDK and CDR2 SYGVNS. The CDR3 region is CASSEGVRGGGLDTQYF. CDR3 bases: TGTGCCAGCAGTGAAGGGGTGCGGGGGGGTGGGCTAGATACGCAGTATTTT.

The genes are TRBV6-5 and TRBJ2-1; 12 bases map to TRBD2. This CDR3 contains 17 residues. With 2 bases clipped from V and 5 bases from J, the junction kept 7 bases outside the gene matches. The V gene's germline CDR1 is MNHEY and CDR2 SVGAGI. The DNA for the CDR3 is TGTGCCAGCAGTTACGGGCTAGCGGGAGGGCTAGACAATGAGCAGTTCTTC. Encoded protein: CASSYGLAGGLDNEQFF.

The sample holds a few counts of this clonotype. The CDR3 protein is CASSLEGGRGYGYTF. CDR3 DNA: TGCGCCAGCAGCTTGGAAGGGGGCAGAGGCTATGGCTACACCTTC. The chain recombines TRBV5-1 with TRBJ1-2, with 7 bases lining up with TRBD1. Per the germline V gene, CDR1 is SGHRS and CDR2 is YFSETQ. This CDR3 spans 15 amino acids. V was pared by 0 bases and J by 4 bases, with 6 bases of the junction left unmatched.

J is TRBJ2-1 and V is TRBV5-5; D remains ambiguous. The CDR3 is made up of 15 amino acids. Trimming shortened V by 0 bases and J by 4 bases, and 11 bases separated the two germline ends. Per germline, CDR1 SGHKS and CDR2 YYEKEE (reference sequence). CDR3 sequence: CASSLDTTVYNEQFF. The CDR3 DNA reads as TGTGCCAGCAGCTTGGACACAACCGTTTACAATGAGCAGTTCTTC.

This clonotype was counted only a few times. V gene TRBV20-1 combines with J gene TRBJ1-1; D gene unclear. Germline-derived CDR1 and CDR2 are DFQATT and SNEGSKA (reference sequence). The ends were cut back, 3 bases at V and 3 bases at J, with 8 bases in the middle. The CDR3 contains 12 residues. CDR3 DNA sequence: TGCAGTGCTAGGATAGATTACACTGAAGCTTTCTTT. This codes for CSARIDYTEAFF.

This clonotype was seen repeatedly, ten times or more. The V call is TRBV6-1, the J call TRBJ1-4, with 9 bases fitting TRBD1. The junction had 6 bases not matched to a gene; V was cut back by 5 bases and J by 8 bases. Per germline, CDR1 MNHNS and CDR2 SASEGT. There are 14 residues in the CDR3. CDR3 in amino acids: CASSKQGAGEKLFF. In DNA, the CDR3 is TGTGCCAGCAGTAAACAGGGGGCTGGGGAAAAACTGTTTTTT.

The rearrangement joins TRBV12-3 or TRBV12-4 to TRBJ1-1, with D perhaps TRBD1 (6 bases). The CDR3 covers 13 residues. The V and J ends lost 4 bases and 4 bases respectively, with 10 bases between them. CDR3 protein: CASSWGRGTEAFF. The CDR3 DNA follows: TGTGCCAGCAGTTGGGGCAGGGGCACTGAAGCTTTCTTT.

This clonotype was observed a few times. The chain uses TRBV4-2 and TRBJ2-1; 7 positions agree with TRBD2. Germline V gene lookup returns CDR1 LGHNA and CDR2 YNFKEQ. The CDR3 consists of 16 residues. The trim removed 0 bases at V and 4 bases at J, leaving 6 bases unmatched. In DNA, the CDR3 is TGTGCCAGCAGCCAAGATTGGGCTAGCGGATACAATGAGCAGTTCTTC. It codes for CASSQDWASGYNEQFF.

This clonotype has only a few counts. V gene TRBV27 combines with J gene TRBJ2-2; D is unresolved. The CDR3 has 13 residues. Trimming cost V 3 bases and J 4 bases, with 6 bases left between them. Germline CDR1 reads MNHEY; CDR2 reads SMNVEV (reference sequence). CDR3 nucleotide sequence: TGTGCCAGCAGTTTGAGTATCACCGGGGAGCTGTTTTTT. Translating gives CASSLSITGELFF.

This clonotype turned up a few times. CDR3 in DNA: TGTGCCAGTACTCAGGGGGCTTATGACACTGAAGCTTTCTTT. Translation gives CASTQGAYDTEAFF. The gene calls are TRBV12-3 or TRBV12-4 and TRBJ1-1, with 8 bases lining up with TRBD1. This CDR3 contains 14 residues. V lost 9 bases, J lost 3 bases, and 9 bases stayed unmatched.